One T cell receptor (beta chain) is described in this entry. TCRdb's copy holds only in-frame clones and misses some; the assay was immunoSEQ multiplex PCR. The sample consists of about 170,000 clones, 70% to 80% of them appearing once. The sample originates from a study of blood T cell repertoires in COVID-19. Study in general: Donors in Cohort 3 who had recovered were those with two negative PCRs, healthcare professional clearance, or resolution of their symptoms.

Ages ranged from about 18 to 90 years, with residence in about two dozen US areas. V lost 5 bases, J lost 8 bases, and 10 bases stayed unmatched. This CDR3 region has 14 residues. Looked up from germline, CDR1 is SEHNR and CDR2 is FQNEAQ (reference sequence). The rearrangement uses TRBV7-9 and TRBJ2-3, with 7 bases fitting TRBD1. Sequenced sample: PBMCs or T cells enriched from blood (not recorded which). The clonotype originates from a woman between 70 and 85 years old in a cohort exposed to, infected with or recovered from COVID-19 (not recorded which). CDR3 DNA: TGTGCCAGCAGCCGGGACAGCCCCACTGGTACGCAGTATTTT. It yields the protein CASSRDSPTGTQYF. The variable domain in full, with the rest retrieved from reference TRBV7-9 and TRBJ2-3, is DTGVSQNPRHKITKRGQNVTFRCDPISEHNRLYWYRQTLGQGPEFLTYFQNEAQLEKSRLLSDRFSAERPKGSFSTLEIQRTEQGDSAMYLCASSRDSPTGTQYFGPGTRLTVL.